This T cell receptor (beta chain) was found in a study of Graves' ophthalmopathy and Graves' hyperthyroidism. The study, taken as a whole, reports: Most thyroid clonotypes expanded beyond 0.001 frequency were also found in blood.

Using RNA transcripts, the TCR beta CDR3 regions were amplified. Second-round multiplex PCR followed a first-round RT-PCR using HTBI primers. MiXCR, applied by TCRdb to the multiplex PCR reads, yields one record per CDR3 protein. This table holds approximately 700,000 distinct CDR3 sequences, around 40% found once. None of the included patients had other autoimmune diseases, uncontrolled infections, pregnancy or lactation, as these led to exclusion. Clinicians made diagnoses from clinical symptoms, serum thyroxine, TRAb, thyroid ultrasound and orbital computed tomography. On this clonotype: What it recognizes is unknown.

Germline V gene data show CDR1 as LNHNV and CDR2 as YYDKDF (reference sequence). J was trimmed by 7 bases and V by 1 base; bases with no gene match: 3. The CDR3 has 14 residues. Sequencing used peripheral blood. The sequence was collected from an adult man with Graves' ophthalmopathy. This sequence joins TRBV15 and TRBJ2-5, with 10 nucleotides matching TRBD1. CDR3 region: CATSRGQGAGTQYF. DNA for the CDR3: TGTGCCACCAGCAGAGGACAGGGGGCTGGGACCCAGTACTTC.